This TCR beta chain derives from a study of T cells after posttransplantation cyclophosphamide. Treatment was busulfan-fludarabine conditioning, a marrow graft, and cyclophosphamide on days +3 and +4. The repertoire was sequenced with immunoSEQ multiplex PCR; TCRdb's copy has only in-frame clones and lacks some. This sample has some 45,000 clones, with roughly 88% found just once. V was pared by 5 bases and J by 1 base, with 11 bases between. This CDR3 contains 14 residues. CDR1 MGHRA and CDR2 YSYEKL come from the germline V gene. Source: PBMCs, taken around 58 days after allogeneic stem cell transplant with posttransplant cyclophosphamide. The TCR comes from a male patient aged 55 to 70 who received an allogeneic stem cell transplant from a related donor and was CMV-positive. T cells may partly derive from the graft donor. J is TRBJ1-1 and V is TRBV4-1; a weak D match, TRBD1 (6 bases). The CDR3: CASSYPGQNTEAFF. CDR3 sequence (DNA): TGCGCCAGCAGCTACCCGGGACAGAACACTGAAGCTTTCTTT.